The clone carrying this T cell receptor beta chain qualifies as medium-sized. Its antigen is undetermined. TRB rearrangements spanning V, D and J were amplified using mixed TRB-A/B primers. One entry per CDR3 protein, called by TCRdb with MiXCR from the multiplex PCR reads. The repertoire consists of around 4,600 distinct CDR3 sequences, with 21% occurring once and the leading ten covering 15%. Peripheral blood genomic DNA, not sorted cells or RNA, was the template. The data were taken from a study of T cell repertoires in aging, cancer and after chemotherapy. Findings and caveats of the study: Age-matched healthy donors had significantly more diverse, less clonal blood TCR repertoires than untreated cancer patients.

The sequenced sample consisted of blood. This receptor was identified in a human donor with a blood cancer.

CDR3 DNA: TGTGCCAGCAGCCTCAGCGGGGGGGACACAGATACGCAGTATTTT. It encodes CASSLSGGDTDTQYF. The chain carries TRBV7-2 and TRBJ2-3; 10 nucleotides agree with TRBD2. Germline loops: CDR1 SGHTA, CDR2 FQGNSA. The CDR3 is 15 residues long. V shed 5 bases, J shed 2 bases, and the junction held 4 bases outside the gene matches.